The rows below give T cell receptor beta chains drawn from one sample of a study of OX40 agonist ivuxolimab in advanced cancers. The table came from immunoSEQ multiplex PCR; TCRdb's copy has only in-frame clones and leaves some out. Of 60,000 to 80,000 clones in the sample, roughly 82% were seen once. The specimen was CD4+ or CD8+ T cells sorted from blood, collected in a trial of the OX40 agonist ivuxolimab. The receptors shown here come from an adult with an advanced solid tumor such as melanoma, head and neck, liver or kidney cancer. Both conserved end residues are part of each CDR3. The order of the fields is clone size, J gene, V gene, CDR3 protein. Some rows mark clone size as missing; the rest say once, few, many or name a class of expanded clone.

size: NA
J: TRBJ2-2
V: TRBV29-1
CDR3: CSVASASGGNTGELFF

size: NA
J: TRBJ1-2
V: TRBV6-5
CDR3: CATRDWNYGYTF

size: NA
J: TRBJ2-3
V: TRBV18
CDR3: CASRTSGPNTDTQYF

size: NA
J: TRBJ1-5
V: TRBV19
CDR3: CASSIGREANYQPQHF

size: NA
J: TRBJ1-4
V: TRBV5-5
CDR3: CASSGGYEKLFF

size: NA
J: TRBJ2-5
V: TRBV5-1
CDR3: CASSLGIAGESETQYF

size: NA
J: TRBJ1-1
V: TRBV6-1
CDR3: CASITQGADTEAFF

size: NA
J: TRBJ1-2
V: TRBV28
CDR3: CASSFTDTGHYGYTF

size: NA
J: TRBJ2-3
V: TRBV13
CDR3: CASSFRTETDTQYF

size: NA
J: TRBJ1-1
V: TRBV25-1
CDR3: CASSDSTEAFF

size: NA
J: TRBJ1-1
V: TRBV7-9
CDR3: CASEGQDKAFF

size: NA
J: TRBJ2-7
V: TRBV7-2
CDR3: CASWNYEQYF

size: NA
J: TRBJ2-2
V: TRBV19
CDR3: CASSILPGLAGRGRFTGELFF

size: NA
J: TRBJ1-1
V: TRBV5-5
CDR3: CASSARTGGRTEAFF

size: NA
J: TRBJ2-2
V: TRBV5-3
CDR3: CARSPRDRGTGELFF

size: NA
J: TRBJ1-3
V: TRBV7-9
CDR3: CASSLLSGNTIYF

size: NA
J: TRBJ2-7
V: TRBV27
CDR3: CASSLSSGGYEQYF

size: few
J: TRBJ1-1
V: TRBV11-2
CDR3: CASNPQNTEAFF

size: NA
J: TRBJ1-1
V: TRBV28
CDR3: CASSDSLNTEAFF

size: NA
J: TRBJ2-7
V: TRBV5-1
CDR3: CASSITGTSDYEQYF

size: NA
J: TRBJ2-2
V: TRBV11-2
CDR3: CASSPGPRRTGELFF

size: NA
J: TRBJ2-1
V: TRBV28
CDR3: CASSLARGNYPTLRPGTNEQFF

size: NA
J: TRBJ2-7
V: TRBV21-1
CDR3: CASSKESGIVYEQYF

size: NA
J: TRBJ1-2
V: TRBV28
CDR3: CASRRTGQGGDGYTF

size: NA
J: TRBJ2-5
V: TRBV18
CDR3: CASSAETSGQETQYF

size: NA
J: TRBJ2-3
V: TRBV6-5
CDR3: CASRGQDGDTQYF

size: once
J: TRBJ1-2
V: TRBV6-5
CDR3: CASSYNRGGYTF

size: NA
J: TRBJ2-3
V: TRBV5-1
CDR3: CASSPLGATDTQYF

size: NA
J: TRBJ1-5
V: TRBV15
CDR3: CATSRLKDQPQHF

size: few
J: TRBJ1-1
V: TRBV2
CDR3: CASLNPGMNTEAFF

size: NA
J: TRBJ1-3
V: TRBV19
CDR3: CASSIWGPGNTIYF

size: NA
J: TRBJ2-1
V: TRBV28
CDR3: CASSLRETEQFF

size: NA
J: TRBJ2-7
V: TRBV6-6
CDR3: CAIRASAGPLSGQYF

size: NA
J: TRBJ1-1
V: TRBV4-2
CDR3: CASSRDMNTEAFF

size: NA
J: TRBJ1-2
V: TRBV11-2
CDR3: CASSLLQPLYGYTF

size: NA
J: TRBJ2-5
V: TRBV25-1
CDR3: CASSTSGGGETQYF

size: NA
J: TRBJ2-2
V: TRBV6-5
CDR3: CASYRGTDDTGELFF

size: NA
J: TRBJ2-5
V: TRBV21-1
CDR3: CARAGGPGETQYF

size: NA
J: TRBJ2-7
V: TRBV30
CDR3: CAWSLALAGEQYF

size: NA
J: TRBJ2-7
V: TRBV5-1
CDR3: CASSSGTGYEQYF

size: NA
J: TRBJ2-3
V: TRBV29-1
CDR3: CSVEETAGTGDYF

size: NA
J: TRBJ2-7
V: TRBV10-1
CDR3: CASSDGGLPYEQYF

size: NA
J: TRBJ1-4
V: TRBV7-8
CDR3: CASSLAALGGNEKLFF

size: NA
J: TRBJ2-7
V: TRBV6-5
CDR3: CASSYSRGTYEQYF

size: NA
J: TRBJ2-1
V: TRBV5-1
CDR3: CASSLGPGGDEQFF

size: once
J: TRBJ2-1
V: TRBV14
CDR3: CASSQDRKGGKFF

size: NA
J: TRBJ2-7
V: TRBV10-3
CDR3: CAIRPGQGTYEQYF

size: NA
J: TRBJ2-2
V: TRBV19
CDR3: CASSISTGGGELFF

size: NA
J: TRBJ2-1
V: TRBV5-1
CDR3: CASSLDRTYNEQFF

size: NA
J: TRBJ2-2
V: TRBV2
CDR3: CASSVSGGTGELFF

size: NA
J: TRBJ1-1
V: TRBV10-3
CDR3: CAISENGQGEAFF

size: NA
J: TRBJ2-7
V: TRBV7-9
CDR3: CASGVAAGYEQYF

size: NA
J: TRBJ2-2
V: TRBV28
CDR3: CASSLSSRDGFTGELFF

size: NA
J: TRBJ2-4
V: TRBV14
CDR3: CASSQDRVGVAKNIQYF